The subject of this entry is one T cell receptor (beta chain). CDR1 and CDR2 from the germline V gene are LNHDA and SQIVND (reference sequence). Trimming removed 8 bases from V and 6 bases from J, with 14 bases in between. The CDR3 covers 12 residues. The data were obtained in a study of shared clonotypes between healthy human individuals. All participating donors were Caucasian adults from Nashville, Tennessee. Approximately 100 million PBMCs per unsorted sample were used for genomic DNA. At deep level, the assay was performed. Sequencing used immunoSEQ multiplex PCR; TCRdb keeps in-frame clones, though not all of them. In the table there are approximately 460,000 clones, around 77% of which are singletons.

The clonotype comes from a woman aged 40 to 50 in good health. Some clones in this sample may be carry-over from other donors' samples. The J gene is TRBJ2-7, the V gene TRBV19, with a possible D match to TRBD2 (6 bases). Sequencing used PBMCs. CDR3 in amino acids: CASSEGRSEQYF. CDR3 nucleotides: TGTGCCAGTTCGGAGGGGAGGAGCGAGCAGTACTTC.